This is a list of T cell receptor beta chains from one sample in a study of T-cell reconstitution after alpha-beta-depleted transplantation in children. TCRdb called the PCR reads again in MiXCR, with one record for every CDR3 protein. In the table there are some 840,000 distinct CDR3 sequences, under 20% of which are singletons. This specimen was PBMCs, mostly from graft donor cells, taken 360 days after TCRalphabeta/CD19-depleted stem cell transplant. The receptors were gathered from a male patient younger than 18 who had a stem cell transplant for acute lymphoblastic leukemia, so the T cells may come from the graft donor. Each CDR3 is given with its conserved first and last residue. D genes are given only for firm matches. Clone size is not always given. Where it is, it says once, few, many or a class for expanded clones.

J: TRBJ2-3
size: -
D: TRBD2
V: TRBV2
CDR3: CASKIGTSGTGLDTQYF
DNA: TGTGCCAGCAAAATTGGGACTAGCGGGACCGGGCTAGATACGCAGTATTTT

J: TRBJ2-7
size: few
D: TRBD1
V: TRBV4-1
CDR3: CASSSGRGLYEQYF
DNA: TGCGCCAGCAGCTCCGGCAGGGGGCTATACGAGCAGTACTTC

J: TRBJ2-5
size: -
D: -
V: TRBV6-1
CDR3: CASRLTLGETQYF
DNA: TGTGCCAGCAGACTGACGTTGGGAGAGACCCAGTACTTC

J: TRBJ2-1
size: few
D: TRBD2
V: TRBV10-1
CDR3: CASSETGLAGDNEQFF
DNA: TGCGCCAGCAGTGAAACCGGACTAGCGGGAGACAATGAGCAGTTCTTC

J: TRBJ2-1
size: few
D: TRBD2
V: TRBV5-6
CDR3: CASSLGTSGRPEQFF
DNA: TGTGCCAGCAGCTTGGGAACTAGCGGGAGGCCAGAGCAGTTCTTC

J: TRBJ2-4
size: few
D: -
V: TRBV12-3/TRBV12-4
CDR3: CASATQGGWYIQYF
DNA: TGTGCCAGCGCCACTCAGGGGGGGTGGTACATTCAGTACTTC

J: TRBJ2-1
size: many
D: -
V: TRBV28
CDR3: CASSLLIKDLSSYNEQFF
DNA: TGTGCCAGCAGTTTACTCATAAAGGACTTAAGCTCCTACAATGAGCAGTTCTTC

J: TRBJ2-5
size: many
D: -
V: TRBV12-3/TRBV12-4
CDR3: CASTGYRAQETQYF
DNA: TGTGCCAGCACTGGATACAGGGCCCAAGAGACCCAGTACTTC

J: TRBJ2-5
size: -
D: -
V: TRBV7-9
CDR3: CASTKGSFQETQYF
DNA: TGTGCCAGCACCAAGGGGTCTTTTCAAGAGACCCAGTACTTC

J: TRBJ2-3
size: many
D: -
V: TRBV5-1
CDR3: CASSLGLTSTDTQYF
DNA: TGTGCCAGCAGCTTAGGTCTTACTAGCACAGATACGCAGTATTTT

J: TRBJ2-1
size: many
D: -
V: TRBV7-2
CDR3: CASSSRTLYNEQFF
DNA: TGTGCCAGCAGCTCCCGTACCCTCTACAATGAGCAGTTCTTC

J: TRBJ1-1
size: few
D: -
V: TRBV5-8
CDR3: CASSSNRGPREAFF
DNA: TGTGCCAGCAGCTCAAACCGGGGTCCCCGAGAAGCTTTCTTT

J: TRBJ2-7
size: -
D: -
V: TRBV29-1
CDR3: CSVRGWDSSYEQYF
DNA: TGCAGCGTCCGAGGGTGGGACTCTTCCTACGAGCAGTACTTC

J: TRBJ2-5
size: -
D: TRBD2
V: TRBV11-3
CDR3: CASSLVGLGPQETQYF
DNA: TGTGCCAGCAGCTTAGTGGGACTAGGTCCCCAAGAGACCCAGTACTTC

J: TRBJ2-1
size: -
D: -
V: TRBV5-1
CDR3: CASSPAPGSSYNEQFF
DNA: TGCGCCAGCAGCCCGGCCCCGGGGAGCTCCTACAATGAGCAGTTCTTC

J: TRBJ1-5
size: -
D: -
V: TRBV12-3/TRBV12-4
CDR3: CASSLLPPDYSNQPQHF
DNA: TGTGCCAGCAGTTTATTGCCGCCGGATTATAGCAATCAGCCCCAGCATTTT

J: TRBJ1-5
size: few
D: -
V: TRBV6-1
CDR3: CASSERGRDFDGFQPQHF
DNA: TGTGCCAGCAGTGAGCGGGGGAGGGACTTCGATGGGTTTCAGCCCCAGCATTTT

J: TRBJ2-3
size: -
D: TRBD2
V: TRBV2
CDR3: CASTLWTSEYTDTQYF
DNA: TGTGCCAGCACCCTGTGGACTAGCGAATATACAGATACGCAGTATTTT

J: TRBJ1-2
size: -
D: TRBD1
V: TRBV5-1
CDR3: CASSLENRGVGYTF
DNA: TGCGCCAGCAGCTTGGAGAACAGGGGGGTCGGCTACACCTTC

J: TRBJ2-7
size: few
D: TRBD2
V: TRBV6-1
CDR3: CASLPAGGGSYEQYF
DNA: TGTGCCAGCCTTCCAGCGGGAGGTGGGTCCTACGAGCAGTACTTC

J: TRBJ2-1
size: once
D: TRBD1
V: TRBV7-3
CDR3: CASSWGQGHNEQFF
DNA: TGTGCCAGCAGCTGGGGACAGGGTCACAATGAGCAGTTCTTC

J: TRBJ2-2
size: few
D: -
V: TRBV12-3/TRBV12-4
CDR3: CASMGQDTGELFF
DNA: TGTGCCAGCATGGGGCAGGACACCGGGGAGCTGTTTTTT

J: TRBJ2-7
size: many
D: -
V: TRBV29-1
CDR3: CSVRQSGVEQYF
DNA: TGCAGCGTTCGACAGTCGGGGGTCGAGCAGTACTTC

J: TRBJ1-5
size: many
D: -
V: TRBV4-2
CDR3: CASSQDGGQPQHF
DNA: TGTGCCAGCAGCCAAGATGGTGGGCAGCCCCAGCATTTT

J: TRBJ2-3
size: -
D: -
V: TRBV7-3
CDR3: CVSSTSWADTQYF
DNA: TGTGTCAGCAGCACCTCTTGGGCAGATACGCAGTATTTT

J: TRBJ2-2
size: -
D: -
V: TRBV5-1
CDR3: CASSWQGGPNTGELFF
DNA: TGCGCCAGCAGCTGGCAGGGGGGCCCGAACACCGGGGAGCTGTTTTTT

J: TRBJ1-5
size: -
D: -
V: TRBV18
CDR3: CASSPLKDQPQHF
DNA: TGTGCCAGCTCACCTCTAAAGGATCAGCCCCAGCATTTT

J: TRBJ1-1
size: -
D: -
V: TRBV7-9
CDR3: CASSLGGGIGAFF
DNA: TGTGCCAGCAGCTTAGGCGGAGGGATTGGAGCTTTCTTT

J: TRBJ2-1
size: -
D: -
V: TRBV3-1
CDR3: CASSQDPGDEQFF
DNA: TGTGCCAGCAGCCAAGATCCAGGGGATGAGCAGTTCTTC

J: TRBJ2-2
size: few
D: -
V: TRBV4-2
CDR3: CASSSTRVARLNTGELFF
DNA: TGTGCCAGCAGCTCCACTCGGGTTGCCAGGCTGAACACCGGGGAGCTGTTTTTT

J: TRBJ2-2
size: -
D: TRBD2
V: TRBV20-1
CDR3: CSARWAGVNTGELFF
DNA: TGCAGTGCTAGATGGGCGGGGGTTAACACCGGGGAGCTGTTTTTT

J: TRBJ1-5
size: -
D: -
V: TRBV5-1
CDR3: CASSFSINQPQHF
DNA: TGCGCCAGCAGCTTTTCCATAAATCAGCCCCAGCATTTT

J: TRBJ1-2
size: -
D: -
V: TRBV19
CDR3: CASSAGVAYGYTF
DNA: TGTGCCAGTTCAGCGGGGGTCGCCTATGGCTACACCTTC

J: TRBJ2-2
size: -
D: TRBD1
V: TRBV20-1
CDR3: CCARPTGGWNTGELFF
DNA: TGCTGTGCTAGGCCCACAGGGGGCTGGAACACCGGGGAGCTGTTTTTT

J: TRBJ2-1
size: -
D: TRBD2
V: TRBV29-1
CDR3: CSVDPAGGEQFF
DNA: TGCAGCGTTGATCCGGCGGGAGGCGAGCAGTTCTTC